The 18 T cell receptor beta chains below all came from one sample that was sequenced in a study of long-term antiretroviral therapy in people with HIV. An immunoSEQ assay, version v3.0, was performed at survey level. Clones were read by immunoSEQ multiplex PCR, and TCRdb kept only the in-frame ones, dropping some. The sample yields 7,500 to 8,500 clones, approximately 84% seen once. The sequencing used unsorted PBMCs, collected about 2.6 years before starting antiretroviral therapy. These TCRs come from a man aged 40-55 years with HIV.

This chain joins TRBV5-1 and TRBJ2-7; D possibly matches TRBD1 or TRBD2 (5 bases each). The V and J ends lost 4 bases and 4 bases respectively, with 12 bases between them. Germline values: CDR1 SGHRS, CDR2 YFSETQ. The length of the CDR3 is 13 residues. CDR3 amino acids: CASSRDRSYEQYF. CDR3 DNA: TGCGCCAGCAGCCGGGACCGAAGTTACGAGCAGTACTTC.

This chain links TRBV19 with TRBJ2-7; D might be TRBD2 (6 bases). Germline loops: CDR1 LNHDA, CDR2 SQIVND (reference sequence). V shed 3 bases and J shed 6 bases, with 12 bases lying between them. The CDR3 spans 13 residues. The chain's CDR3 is CASSINGGGEQYF. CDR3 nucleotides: TGTGCCAGTAGTATTAACGGGGGAGGCGAGCAGTACTTC.

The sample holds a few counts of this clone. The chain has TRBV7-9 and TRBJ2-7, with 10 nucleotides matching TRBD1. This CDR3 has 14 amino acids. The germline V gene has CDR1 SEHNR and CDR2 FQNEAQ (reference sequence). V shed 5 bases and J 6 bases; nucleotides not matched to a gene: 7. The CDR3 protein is CASSTGTGVGEQYF. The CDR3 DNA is TGTGCCAGCAGCACCGGGACAGGGGTGGGCGAGCAGTACTTC.

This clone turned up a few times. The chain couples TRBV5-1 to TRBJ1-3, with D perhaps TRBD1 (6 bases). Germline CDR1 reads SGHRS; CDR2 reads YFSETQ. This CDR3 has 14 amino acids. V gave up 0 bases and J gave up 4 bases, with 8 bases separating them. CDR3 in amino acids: CASSLAGTGNTIYF. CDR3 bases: TGCGCCAGCAGCTTGGCCGGGACAGGAAACACCATATATTTT. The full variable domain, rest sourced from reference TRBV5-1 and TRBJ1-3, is KAGVTQTPRYLIKTRGQQVTLSCSPISGHRSVSWYQQTPGQGLQFLFEYFSETQRNKGNFPGRFSGRQFSNSRSEMNVSTLELGDSALYLCASSLAGTGNTIYFGEGSWLTVV.

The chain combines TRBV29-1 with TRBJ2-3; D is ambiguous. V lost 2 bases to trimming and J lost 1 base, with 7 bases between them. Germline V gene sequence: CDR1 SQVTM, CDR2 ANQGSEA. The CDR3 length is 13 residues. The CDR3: CSVEKRGTDTQYF. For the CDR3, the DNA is TGCAGCGTTGAAAAAAGAGGCACAGATACGCAGTATTTT.

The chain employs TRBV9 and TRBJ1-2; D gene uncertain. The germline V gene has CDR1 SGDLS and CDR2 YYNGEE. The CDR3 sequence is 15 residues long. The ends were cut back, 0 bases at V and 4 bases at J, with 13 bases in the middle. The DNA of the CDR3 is TGTGCCAGCAGCGTAGACGGGCTCGCCCTCTATGGCTACACCTTC. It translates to CASSVDGLALYGYTF. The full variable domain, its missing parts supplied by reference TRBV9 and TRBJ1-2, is DSGVTQTPKHLITATGQRVTLRCSPRSGDLSVYWYQQSLDQGLQFLIQYYNGEERAKGNILERFSAQQFPDLHSELNLSSLELGDSALYFCASSVDGLALYGYTFGSGTRLTVV.

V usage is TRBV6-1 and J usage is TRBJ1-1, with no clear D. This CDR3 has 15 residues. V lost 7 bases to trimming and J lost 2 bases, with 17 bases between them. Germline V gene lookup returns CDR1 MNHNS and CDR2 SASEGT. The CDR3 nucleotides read TGTGCCAGCACACCCCTCCCGACTACTAACACTGAAGCTTTCTTT. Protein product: CASTPLPTTNTEAFF.

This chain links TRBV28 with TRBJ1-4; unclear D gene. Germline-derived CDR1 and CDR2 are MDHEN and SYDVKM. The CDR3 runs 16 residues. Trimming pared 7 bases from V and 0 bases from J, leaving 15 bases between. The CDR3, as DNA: TGTGCCAGCAACACGGCGGCAGATGCAACTAATGAAAAACTGTTTTTT. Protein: CASNTAADATNEKLFF.

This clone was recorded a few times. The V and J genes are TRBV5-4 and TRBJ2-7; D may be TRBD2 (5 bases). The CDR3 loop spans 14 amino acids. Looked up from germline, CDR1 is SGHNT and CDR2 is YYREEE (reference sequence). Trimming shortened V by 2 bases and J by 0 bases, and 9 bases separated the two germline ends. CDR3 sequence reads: CASSFTGSSYEQYF. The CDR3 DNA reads TGTGCCAGCAGCTTCACGGGGAGCTCCTACGAGCAGTACTTC.

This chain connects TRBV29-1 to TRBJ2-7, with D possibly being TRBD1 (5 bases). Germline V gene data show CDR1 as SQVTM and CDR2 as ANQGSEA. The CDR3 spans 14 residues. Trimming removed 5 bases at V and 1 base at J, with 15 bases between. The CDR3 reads CSVSYGDSSYEQYF. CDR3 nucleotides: TGCAGCGTTTCGTATGGCGACAGTTCCTACGAGCAGTACTTC.

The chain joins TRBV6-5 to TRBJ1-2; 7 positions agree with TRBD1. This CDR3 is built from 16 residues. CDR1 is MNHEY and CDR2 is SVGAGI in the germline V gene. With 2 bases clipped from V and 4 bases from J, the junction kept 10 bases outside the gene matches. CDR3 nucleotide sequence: TGTGCCAGCAGTTACGGATCTCAGGGGGGGGGCTATGGCTACACCTTC. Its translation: CASSYGSQGGGYGYTF.

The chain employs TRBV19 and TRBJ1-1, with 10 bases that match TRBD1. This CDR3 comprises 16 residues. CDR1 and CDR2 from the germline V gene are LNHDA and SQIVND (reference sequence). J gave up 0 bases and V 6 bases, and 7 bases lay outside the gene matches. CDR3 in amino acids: CASSDRGRLMNTEAFF. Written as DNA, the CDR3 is TGTGCCAGTAGCGACAGGGGGCGTCTCATGAACACTGAAGCTTTCTTT.

CDR3: CASSSVGGRQVSGANVLTF. Here the CDR3 DNA reads TGCGCCAGCAGCTCGGTCGGCGGGAGACAGGTCTCTGGGGCCAACGTCCTGACTTTC. The genes are TRBV5-1 and TRBJ2-6, with TRBD2 as a possible D gene (7 bases). V was clipped by 3 bases and J by 0 bases, with 19 bases between them. The CDR3 contains 19 residues. Per germline, CDR1 SGHRS and CDR2 YFSETQ.

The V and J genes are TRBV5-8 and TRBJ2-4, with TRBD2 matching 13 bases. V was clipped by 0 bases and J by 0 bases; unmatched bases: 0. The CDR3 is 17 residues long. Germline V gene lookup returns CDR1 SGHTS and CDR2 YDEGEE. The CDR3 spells CASSLGTSGGAKNIQYF. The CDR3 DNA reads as TGTGCCAGCAGCTTGGGGACTAGCGGGGGAGCCAAAAACATTCAGTACTTC.

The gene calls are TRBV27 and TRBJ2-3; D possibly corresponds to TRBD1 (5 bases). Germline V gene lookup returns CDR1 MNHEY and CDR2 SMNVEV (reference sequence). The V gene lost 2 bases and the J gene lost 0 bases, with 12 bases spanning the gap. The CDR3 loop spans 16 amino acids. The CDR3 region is CASSLIDSPSTDTQYF. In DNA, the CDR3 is TGTGCCAGCAGTTTAATCGACAGCCCTAGCACAGATACGCAGTATTTT.

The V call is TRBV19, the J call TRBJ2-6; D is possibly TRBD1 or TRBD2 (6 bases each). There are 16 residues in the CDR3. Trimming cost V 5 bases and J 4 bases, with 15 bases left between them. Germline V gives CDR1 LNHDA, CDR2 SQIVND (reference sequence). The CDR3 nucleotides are TGTGCCAGTAGTGTGGGACTGCAGGGGGGGGCCAACGTCCTGACTTTC. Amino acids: CASSVGLQGGANVLTF. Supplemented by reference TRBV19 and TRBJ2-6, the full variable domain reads DGGITQSPKYLFRKEGQNVTLSCEQNLNHDAMYWYRQDPGQGLRLIYYSQIVNDFQKGDIAEGYSVSREKKESFPLTVTSAQKNPTAFYLCASSVGLQGGANVLTFGAGSRLTVL.

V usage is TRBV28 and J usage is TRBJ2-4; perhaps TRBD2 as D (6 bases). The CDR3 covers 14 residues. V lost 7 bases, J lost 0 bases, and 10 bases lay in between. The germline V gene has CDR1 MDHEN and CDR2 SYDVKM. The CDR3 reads CASTVGGAKNIQYF. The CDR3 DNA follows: TGTGCCAGCACCGTCGGGGGAGCCAAAAACATTCAGTACTTC.

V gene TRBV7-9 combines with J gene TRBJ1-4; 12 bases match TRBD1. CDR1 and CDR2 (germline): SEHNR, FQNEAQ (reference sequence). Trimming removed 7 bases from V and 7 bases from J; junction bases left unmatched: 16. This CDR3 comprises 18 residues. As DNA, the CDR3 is TGTGCCAGCACCCTAATAGGGACAGGGGGCTTTTCGGGTGAAAAACTGTTTTTT. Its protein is CASTLIGTGGFSGEKLFF.